The present entry profiles one T cell receptor beta chain with its context. As yet, its antigen is unknown. This record comes from a study of T cell repertoires in cytomegalovirus infection. Study overall: Based on public TCR beta signatures, there were indications of CMV infection and of a matching HLA type.

One entry per CDR3 protein results from TCRdb running MiXCR on the reads. There are over 150,000 distinct CDR3 sequences in the sample; roughly 19% occur only once, and around 3.2% lies in the top ten. Regarding the study as a whole: Across the ex vivo response, the dominant clonotypes were HLA-C-restricted CMV-specific TCR beta clonotypes.

With 0 bases removed from V and 0 bases from J, the gap between germline ends came to 7 bases. Germline values: CDR1 SGDLS, CDR2 YYNGEE. The CDR3 contains 15 residues. The chain carries TRBV9 and TRBJ1-3, with D unclear. Sequencing used PBMCs. The source is a human donor in good health (CMV status not recorded). Some clones in this sample may be carry-over from other donors' samples. Here the CDR3 reads CASSVEVSSGNTIYF. The CDR3 nucleotides read TGTGCCAGCAGCGTAGAAGTCAGCTCTGGAAACACCATATATTTT.